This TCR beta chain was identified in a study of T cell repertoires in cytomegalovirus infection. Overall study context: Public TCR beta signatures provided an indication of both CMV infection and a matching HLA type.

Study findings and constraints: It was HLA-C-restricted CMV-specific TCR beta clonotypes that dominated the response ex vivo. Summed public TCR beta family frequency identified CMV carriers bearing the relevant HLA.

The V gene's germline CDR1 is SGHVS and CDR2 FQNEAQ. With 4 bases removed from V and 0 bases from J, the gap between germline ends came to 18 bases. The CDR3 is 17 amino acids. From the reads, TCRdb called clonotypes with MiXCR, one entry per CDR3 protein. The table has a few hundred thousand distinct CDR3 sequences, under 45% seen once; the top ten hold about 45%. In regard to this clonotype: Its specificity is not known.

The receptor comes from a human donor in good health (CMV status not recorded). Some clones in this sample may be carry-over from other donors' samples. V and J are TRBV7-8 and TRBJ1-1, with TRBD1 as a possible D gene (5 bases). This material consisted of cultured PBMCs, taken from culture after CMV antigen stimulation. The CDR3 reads CASSSPTGGAMNTEAFF. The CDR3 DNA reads TGTGCCAGCAGCTCACCCACTGGCGGGGCGATGAACACTGAAGCTTTCTTT.